This T cell receptor beta chain was observed in a study of T cells in Graves' hyperthyroidism and ophthalmopathy. There were TCR beta CDR3 regions amplified from RNA transcripts. With the HTBI primer set, the TCR CDR3 went through a first round of RT-PCR. Via MiXCR, TCRdb re-called the multiplex PCR reads, giving one row per CDR3 protein. The sample carries about 610,000 distinct CDR3 sequences, just over 45% recorded once. This clonotype was seen more than once but under ten times. Antigen specificity is unknown. Newly diagnosed hyperthyroidism patients aged 18 to 65 years had disease lasting under 2 months. Trimming removed 3 bases from V and 0 bases from J, with 12 bases in between. CDR1 and CDR2 from the germline V gene are KGHDR and SFDVKD. The CDR3 runs 16 residues. Study-wide findings and caveats: The blood repertoire included most of the expanded thyroid clonotypes above 0.001.

The clonotype was recovered from a woman younger than 30 with Graves' hyperthyroidism. The J gene is TRBJ2-3, the V gene TRBV24-1, with D unclear. Specimen: peripheral blood or thyroid tissue (not recorded which). The CDR3 region is CATSDLDDVSTDTQYF. DNA for the CDR3: TGTGCCACCAGTGATCTCGATGATGTAAGCACAGATACGCAGTATTTT.